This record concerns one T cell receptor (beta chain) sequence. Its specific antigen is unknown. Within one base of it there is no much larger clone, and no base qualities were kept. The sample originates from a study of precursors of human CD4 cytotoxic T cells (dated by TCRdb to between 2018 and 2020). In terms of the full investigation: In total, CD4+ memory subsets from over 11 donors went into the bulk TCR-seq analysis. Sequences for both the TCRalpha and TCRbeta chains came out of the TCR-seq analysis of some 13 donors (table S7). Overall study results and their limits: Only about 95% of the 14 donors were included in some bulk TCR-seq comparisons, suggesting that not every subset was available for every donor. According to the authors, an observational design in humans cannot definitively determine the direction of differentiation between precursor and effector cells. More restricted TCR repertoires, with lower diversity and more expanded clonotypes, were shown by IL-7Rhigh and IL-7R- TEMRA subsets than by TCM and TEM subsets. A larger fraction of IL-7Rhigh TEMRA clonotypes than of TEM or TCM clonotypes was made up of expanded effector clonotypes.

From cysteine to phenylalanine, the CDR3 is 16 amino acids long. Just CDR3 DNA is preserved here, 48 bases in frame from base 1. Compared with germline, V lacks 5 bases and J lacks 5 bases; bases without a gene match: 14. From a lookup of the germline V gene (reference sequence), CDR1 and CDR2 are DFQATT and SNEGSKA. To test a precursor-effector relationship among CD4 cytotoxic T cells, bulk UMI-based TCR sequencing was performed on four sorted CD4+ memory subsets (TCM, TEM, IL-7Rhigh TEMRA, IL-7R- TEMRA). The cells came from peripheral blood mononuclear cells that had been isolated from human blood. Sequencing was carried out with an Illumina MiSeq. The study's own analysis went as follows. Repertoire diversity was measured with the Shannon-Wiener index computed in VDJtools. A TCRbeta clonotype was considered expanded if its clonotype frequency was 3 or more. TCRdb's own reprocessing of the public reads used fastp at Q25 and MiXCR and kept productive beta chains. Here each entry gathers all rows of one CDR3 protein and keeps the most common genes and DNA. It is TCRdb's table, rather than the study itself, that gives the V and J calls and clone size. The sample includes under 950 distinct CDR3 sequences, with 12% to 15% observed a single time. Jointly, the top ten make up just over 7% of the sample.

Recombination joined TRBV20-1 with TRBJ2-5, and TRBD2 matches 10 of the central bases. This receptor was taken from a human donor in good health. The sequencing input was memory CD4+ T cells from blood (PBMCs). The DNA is TGCAGTGCTGGATTCGGGGCTAGCGGGAGTAGGGAGACCCAGTACTTC. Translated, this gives CSAGFGASGSRETQYF.